This T cell receptor (beta chain) was recovered during a study of T cells in women clearing cervical HPV infection. Study-level findings and limits: Cases carried less TRBV6-7 than controls: 0.11% versus 0.16%. Timing of associations relative to infection is unclear; T-cell subsets were not isolated.

This CDR3 has 16 residues. Germline assignment: CDR1 MNHNS and CDR2 SASEGT. Unmatched junction bases numbered 9, after V lost 4 bases and J lost 6 bases. Assay used: immunoSEQ multiplex PCR; TCRdb lists only in-frame clones, some missing. The sample holds about 32,000 clones. Details on this clone: Its antigen is unidentified. The sequenced fragment ends 3 residues before the CDR3 boundary, so the rest is inferred from the germline J gene.

The TCR originated in a woman aged 18 to 75 with a cervical HPV16 infection that either progressed to CIN3+ or cleared (not recorded which). The sequenced sample consisted of blood buffy coat. This chain joins TRBV6-1 and TRBJ2-3; TRBD2 agrees at 11 bases. CDR3 residues: CASSARLAGREDTQYF. CDR3 bases read: TGTGCCAGCAGTGCCCGACTAGCGGGGAGAGAGGATACG.